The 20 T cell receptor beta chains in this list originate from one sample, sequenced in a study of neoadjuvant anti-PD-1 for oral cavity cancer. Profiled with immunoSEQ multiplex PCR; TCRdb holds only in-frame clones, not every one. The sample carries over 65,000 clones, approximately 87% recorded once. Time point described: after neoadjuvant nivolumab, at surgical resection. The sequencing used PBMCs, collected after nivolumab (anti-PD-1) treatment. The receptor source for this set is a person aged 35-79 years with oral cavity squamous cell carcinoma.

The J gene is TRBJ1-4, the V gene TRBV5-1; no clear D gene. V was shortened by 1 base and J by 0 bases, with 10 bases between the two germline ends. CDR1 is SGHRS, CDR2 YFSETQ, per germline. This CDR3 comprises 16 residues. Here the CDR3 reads CASSLFAIATNEKLFF. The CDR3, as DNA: TGCGCCAGCAGCTTGTTTGCCATAGCAACTAATGAAAAACTGTTTTTT. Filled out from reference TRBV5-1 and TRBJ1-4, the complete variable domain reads KAGVTQTPRYLIKTRGQQVTLSCSPISGHRSVSWYQQTPGQGLQFLFEYFSETQRNKGNFPGRFSGRQFSNSRSEMNVSTLELGDSALYLCASSLFAIATNEKLFFGSGTQLSVL.

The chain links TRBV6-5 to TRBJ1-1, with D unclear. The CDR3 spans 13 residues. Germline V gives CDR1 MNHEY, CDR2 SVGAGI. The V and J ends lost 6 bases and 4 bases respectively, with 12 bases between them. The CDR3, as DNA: TGTGCCAGCAGAGAGATGACACTCACTGAAGCTTTCTTT. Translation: CASREMTLTEAFF.

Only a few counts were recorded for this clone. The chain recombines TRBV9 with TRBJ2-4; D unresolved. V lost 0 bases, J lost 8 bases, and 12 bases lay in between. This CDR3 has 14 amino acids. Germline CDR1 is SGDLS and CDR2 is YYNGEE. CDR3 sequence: CASSVGRLTDIQYF. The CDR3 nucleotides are TGTGCCAGCAGCGTAGGCCGACTCACAGACATTCAGTACTTC.

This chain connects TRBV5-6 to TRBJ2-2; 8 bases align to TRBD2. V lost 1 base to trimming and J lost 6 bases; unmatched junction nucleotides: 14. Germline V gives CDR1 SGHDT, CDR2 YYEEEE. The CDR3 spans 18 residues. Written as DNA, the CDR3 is TGTGCCAGCAGCTTGTCGCTAGCGGGTCCTCTCCTTCCCGGGGAGCTGTTTTTT. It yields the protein CASSLSLAGPLLPGELFF.

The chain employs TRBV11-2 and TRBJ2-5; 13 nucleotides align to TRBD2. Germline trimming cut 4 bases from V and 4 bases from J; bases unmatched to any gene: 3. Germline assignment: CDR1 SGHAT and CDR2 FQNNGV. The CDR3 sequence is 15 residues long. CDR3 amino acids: CASSSLAGGRETQYF. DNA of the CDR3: TGTGCCAGCAGCTCACTAGCGGGGGGGCGAGAGACCCAGTACTTC.

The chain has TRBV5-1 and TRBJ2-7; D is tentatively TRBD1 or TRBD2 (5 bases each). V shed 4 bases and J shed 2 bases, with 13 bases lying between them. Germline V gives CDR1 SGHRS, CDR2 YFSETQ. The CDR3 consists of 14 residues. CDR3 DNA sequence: TGCGCCAGCAGCCCCCGGACGGGACCCTACGAGCAGTACTTC. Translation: CASSPRTGPYEQYF.

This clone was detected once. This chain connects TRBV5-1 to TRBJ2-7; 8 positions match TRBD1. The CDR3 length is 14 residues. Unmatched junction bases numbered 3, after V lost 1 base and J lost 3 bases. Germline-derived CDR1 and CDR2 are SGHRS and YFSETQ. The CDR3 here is CASSLQDRDYEQYF. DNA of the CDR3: TGCGCCAGCAGCTTGCAGGACAGGGACTACGAGCAGTACTTC.

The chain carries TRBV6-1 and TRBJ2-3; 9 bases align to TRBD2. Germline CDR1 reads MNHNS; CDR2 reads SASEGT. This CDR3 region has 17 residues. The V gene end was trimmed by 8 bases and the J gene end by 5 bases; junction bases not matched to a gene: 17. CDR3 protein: CASGGVFSGSRGDTQYF. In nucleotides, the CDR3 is TGTGCCAGCGGTGGGGTTTTTAGCGGGAGCAGAGGAGATACGCAGTATTTT.

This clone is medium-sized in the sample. The CDR3 is CAIRGEWDTEAFF. The CDR3 region has the DNA TGTGCCATCAGGGGGGAATGGGACACTGAAGCTTTCTTT. This sequence joins TRBV10-3 and TRBJ1-1, with D maybe TRBD1 (5 bases). Germline CDR1 reads ENHRY; CDR2 reads SYGVKD. The CDR3 sequence is 13 residues long. V was pared by 6 bases and J by 3 bases, with 11 bases between.

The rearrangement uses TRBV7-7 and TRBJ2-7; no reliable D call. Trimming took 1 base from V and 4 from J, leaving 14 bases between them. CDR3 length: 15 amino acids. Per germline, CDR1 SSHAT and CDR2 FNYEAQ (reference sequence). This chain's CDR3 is CASSLELGSPYEQYF. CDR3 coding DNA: TGTGCCAGCAGCTTAGAACTGGGGTCCCCATACGAGCAGTACTTC.

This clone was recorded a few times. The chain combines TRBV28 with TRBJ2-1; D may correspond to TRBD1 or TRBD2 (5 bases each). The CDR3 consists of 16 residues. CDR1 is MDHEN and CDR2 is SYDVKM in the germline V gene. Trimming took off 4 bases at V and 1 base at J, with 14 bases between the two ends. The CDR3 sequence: CASSSFGGRSYNEQFF. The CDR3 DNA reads TGTGCCAGCAGTTCCTTTGGGGGACGATCCTACAATGAGCAGTTCTTC.

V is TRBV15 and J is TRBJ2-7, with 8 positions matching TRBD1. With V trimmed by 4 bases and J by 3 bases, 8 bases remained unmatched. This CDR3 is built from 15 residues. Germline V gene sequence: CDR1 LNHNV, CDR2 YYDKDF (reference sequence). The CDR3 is CATSTRDRSFYEQYF. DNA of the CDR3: TGTGCCACCAGCACCCGGGACAGGTCTTTCTACGAGCAGTACTTC.

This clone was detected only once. CDR3 nucleotides: TGTGCCAGCGGCGGCTTCGGGGACCAGCCCCAGCATTTT. This encodes CASGGFGDQPQHF. The V and J genes are TRBV6-6 and TRBJ1-5; D possibly corresponds to TRBD1 (5 bases). V was shortened by 8 bases and J by 7 bases, with 15 bases between the two germline ends. Germline assignment: CDR1 MNHNY and CDR2 SVGAGI (reference sequence). CDR3 length equals 13 residues.

CDR3 DNA: TGTGCCAGCAGTTTACCGGCCTTGGTATCCGGTGAGCAGTTCTTC. Its protein product is CASSLPALVSGEQFF. The chain is built from TRBV28 and TRBJ2-1; D uncertain. The V gene's germline CDR1 is MDHEN and CDR2 SYDVKM. The CDR3 is made up of 15 amino acids. V was trimmed by 2 bases and J by 9 bases, leaving 17 bases between them.

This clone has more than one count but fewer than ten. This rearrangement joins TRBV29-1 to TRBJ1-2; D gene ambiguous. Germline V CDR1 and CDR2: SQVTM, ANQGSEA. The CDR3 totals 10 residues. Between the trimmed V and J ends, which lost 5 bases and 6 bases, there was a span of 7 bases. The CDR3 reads CSVLVDGYTF. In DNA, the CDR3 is TGCAGCGTTTTGGTCGATGGCTACACCTTC. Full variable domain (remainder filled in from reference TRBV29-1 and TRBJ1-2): SAVISQKPSRDICQRGTSLTIQCQVDSQVTMMFWYRQQPGQSLTLIATANQGSEATYESGFVIDKFPISRPNLTFSTLTVSNMSPEDSSIYLCSVLVDGYTFGSGTRLTVV.

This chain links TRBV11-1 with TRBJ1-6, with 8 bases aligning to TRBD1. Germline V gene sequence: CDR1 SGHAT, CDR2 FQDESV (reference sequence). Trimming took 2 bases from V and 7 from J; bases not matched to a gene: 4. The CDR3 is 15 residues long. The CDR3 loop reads CASSLQGANNSPLHF. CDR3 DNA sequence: TGTGCCAGCAGCTTACAGGGGGCAAACAATTCACCCCTCCACTTT.

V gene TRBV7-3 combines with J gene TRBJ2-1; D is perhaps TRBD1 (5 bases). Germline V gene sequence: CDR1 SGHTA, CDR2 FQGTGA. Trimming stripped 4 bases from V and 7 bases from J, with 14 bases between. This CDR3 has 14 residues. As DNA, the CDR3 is TGTGCCAGCAGCTCACCAGGGAAAGGGAATGAGCAGTTCTTC. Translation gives CASSSPGKGNEQFF. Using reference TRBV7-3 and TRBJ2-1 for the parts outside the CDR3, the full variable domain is GAGVSQTPSNKVTEKGKYVELRCDPISGHTALYWYRQSLGQGPEFLIYFQGTGAADDSGLPNDRFFAVRPEGSVSTLKIQRTERGDSAVYLCASSSPGKGNEQFFGPGTRLTVL.

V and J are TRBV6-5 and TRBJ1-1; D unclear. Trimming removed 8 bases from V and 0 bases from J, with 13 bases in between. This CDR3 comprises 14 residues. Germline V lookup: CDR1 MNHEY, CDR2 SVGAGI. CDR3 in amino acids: CASWVGSLNTEAFF. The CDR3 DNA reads TGTGCCAGCTGGGTTGGGAGTCTGAACACTGAAGCTTTCTTT.

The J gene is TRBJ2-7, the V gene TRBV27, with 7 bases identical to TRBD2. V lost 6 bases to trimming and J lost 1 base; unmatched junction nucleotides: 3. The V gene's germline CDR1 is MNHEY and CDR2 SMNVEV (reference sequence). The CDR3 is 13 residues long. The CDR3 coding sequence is TGTGCCAGCAGCGGACTAGGTTCCTACGAGCAGTACTTC. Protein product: CASSGLGSYEQYF.

The CDR3 coding sequence is TGTGCCAGCAGCTCCTCCCCGGCAGGAAGGGAGACCCAGTACTTC. It encodes CASSSSPAGRETQYF. The chain has TRBV7-2 and TRBJ2-5; no reliable D call. The CDR3 sequence is 15 residues long. Trimming stripped 4 bases from V and 5 bases from J, with 17 bases between. The germline V gene encodes CDR1 SGHTA and CDR2 FQGNSA. Filled out from reference TRBV7-2 and TRBJ2-5, the complete variable domain reads GAGVSQSPSNKVTEKGKDVELRCDPISGHTALYWYRQSLGQGLEFLIYFQGNSAPDKSGLPSDRFSAERTGGSVSTLTIQRTQQEDSAVYLCASSSSPAGRETQYFGPGTRLLVL.